This T cell receptor (beta chain) was profiled in a study of CD8+CD57+ T cells in acquired aplastic anemia. In the study overall: Yields of DNA that came from sorted CD4+ and CD8+ cells averaged approximately 3.5 ug. General study points: Found in both controls and patients were almost 30 CD8+ CDR3 sequences.

Patients picked for sequencing had shown CD8+CD57+ cell expansion detected by flow cytometry. All patients had severe acquired aplastic anemia. Patients had undergone no therapy by the time their blood was sampled. Researchers used genomic DNA as the template to profile TCR beta VDJ and CDR3. TCRdb processed the reads anew with MiXCR; each CDR3 protein has one entry. The data hold 160,000 or so distinct CDR3 sequences, with around 48% observed a single time. V gave up 6 bases and J gave up 4 bases, with 6 bases separating them. This CDR3 region has 11 residues. The germline gives CDR1 MNHEY, CDR2 SVGAGI. In this sample, this clonotype turned up many times. Its specificity is unknown.

The source is a human donor with aplastic anemia. The chain is built from TRBV6-5 and TRBJ2-5; tentatively, D is TRBD2 (6 bases). Sequencing input: sorted CD4+, CD8+, or CD8+CD57+ T cells (not recorded which) from PBMCs. The CDR3 DNA reads TGTGCCAGCAGGGGAGGAGAGACCCAGTACTTC. It translates to CASRGGETQYF.